Below, one TCR beta chain is given with its context. What antigen it recognizes has not been identified. No clone much larger than this one lies a single base away; base qualities are absent. The data originate from a study of T cell responses to AZD1222 COVID-19 vaccine (dated by TCRdb to the early 2020s). Looking at the study overall: A total of 233 trial participants underwent TCR sequencing, of whom some 200 had received two doses of AZD1222 and approximately 26 had received two doses of the MenACWY control vaccine. Enrollment into the trials was organized by age into subgroups of 18-55, 56-69 and 70-plus years, and those subgroups contained roughly 140, 27 and 60 TCR-sequenced participants, respectively. What the study reported, not specific to this receptor: Only six AZD1222 recipients were SARS-CoV-2 seropositive at baseline, limiting conclusions about previously exposed vaccinees. In the small 56-69-year group, the increase in depth fell short of significance, most likely because of low power. After two AZD1222 doses, spike-specific TCR breadth and depth were significantly higher than at day 0 and than in MenACWY recipients. Nearly half of unique spike-specific TCRs reportedly recognized epitopes outside regions mutated in the B.1.351 and B.1.1.7 variants. Participants were mostly white British, with more females than males. The authors suggested clonal diversity may have been underestimated. Because no samples from the day 14 peak response were available, repertoires could be characterized only after the peak T cell response. The vaccine-associated CD4 TCRs covered the entire spike protein, and the dominant responses fell in regions 160-218 and 743-854.

Explained via the paper, the time point label denotes: about 28 days (+/-7) after the second vaccine dose. AZD1222 recipients with second doses at about 4 weeks or about 12 weeks were pooled, because spike-specific TCR depth and breadth did not differ between schedules. Samples from vaccinated people were obtained from the UK trials COV001 and COV002, which included a single-blind randomized controlled phase 2/3 trial of AZD1222 (ChAdOx1 nCoV-19) in healthy adults. For TCRbeta chain sequencing, PBMC samples from trial participants were taken at day 0 and at day 28 after the second dose. The CDR3 spans 15 residues, from the cysteine through the phenylalanine. Only CDR3 DNA remains: 45 bases, in frame from the first base. V and J are truncated by 5 bases and 6 bases respectively, leaving an intervening sequence of 20 bases. For CDR1 and CDR2, the germline V gene lists SGHTA and FQGTGA. The CDR3 regions of human TCRbeta chains were analyzed by immunosequencing. The original pipeline was this. TCRs in the repertoires were matched against a reference library of SARS-CoV-2-specific TCRs that had been generated with the MIRA antigen-specificity platform. Breadth meant the fraction of unique TCRs that were SARS-CoV-2-associated, whereas depth meant the fraction of total T cells that were SARS-CoV-2-associated. Using the MIRA data, each spike-specific TCR was assigned both to the spike region to which the TCR was reactive and to a CD4 or CD8 class. Log10-transformed breadth and depth values were compared by one-way ANOVA with Sidak's multiple comparisons tests. TCRdb took this table from immuneACCESS and kept in-frame rearrangements with V and J called. Such tables lack part of the clones; where checked against another copy, unresolved V genes explain under half of the gap, and the rest is unexplained. V, J and clone size were drawn from that table, and D and trimming were deduced from the DNA. The sample table shows 110,000 or so clones, and around 89% are seen once. The top ten constitute approximately 6.5% of the sample.

The chain links TRBV7-3 with TRBJ2-7, with TRBD2 perhaps the D gene, on 8 matching bases. This TCR derives from an adult who received the AZD1222 COVID-19 vaccine. The sequencing here drew on peripheral blood, taken 28 days after the second AZD1222 dose. The CDR3 corresponds to CASSTGVAGGPEQYF. The nucleotides read TGTGCCAGCAGCACAGGGGTCGCGGGAGGACCCGAGCAGTACTTC.